This T cell receptor (beta chain) was obtained from a study of T cell repertoires in cytomegalovirus infection. TCRdb re-called the reads with MiXCR, one entry per CDR3 protein. The data contain hundreds of thousands of distinct CDR3 sequences, roughly a quarter of them singletons. There are many counts of this clonotype. After removal of 5 bases from V and 1 base from J, the junction contained 13 bases not matched to a gene. Germline CDR1 is SGHVS and CDR2 is FQNEAQ. This CDR3 is built from 18 residues. This clonotype was sampled from a human donor in good health (CMV status not recorded). Some clones in this sample may be carry-over from other donors' samples. J is TRBJ2-3 and V is TRBV7-8; the match to TRBD2 covers 9 bases. Sequencing input: CD8+ T cells from PBMCs. The DNA for the CDR3 is TGTGCCAGCAGCCAGGATTTCTGGGCTAGCGGGGGCACAGATACGCAGTATTTT. It codes for CASSQDFWASGGTDTQYF.